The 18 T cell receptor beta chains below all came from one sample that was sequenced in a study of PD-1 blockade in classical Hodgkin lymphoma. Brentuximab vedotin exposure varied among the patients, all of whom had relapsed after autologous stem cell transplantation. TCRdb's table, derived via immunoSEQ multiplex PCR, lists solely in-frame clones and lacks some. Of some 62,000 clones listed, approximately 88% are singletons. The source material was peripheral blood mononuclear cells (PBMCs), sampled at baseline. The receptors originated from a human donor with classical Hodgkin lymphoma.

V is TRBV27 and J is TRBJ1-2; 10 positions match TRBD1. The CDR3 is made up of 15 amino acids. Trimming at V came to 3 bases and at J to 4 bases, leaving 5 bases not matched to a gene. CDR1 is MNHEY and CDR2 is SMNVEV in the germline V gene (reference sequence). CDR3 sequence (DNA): TGTGCCAGCAGTTTCGGGACAGGGGATTTCTATGGCTACACCTTC. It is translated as CASSFGTGDFYGYTF.

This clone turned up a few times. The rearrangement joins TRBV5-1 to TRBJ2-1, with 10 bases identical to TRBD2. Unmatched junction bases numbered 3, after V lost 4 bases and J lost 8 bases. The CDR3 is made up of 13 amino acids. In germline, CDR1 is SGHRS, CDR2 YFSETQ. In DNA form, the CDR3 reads TGCGCCAGCAGCGAGCGGGGGGGCTATGAGCAGTTCTTC. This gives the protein CASSERGGYEQFF. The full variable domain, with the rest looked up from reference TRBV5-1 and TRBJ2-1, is KAGVTQTPRYLIKTRGQQVTLSCSPISGHRSVSWYQQTPGQGLQFLFEYFSETQRNKGNFPGRFSGRQFSNSRSEMNVSTLELGDSALYLCASSERGGYEQFFGPGTRLTVL.

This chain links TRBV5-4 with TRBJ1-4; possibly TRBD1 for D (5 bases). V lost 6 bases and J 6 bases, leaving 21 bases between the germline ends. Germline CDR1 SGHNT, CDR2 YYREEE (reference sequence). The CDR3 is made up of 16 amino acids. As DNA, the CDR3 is TGTGCCAGCACCATTGGGGGGGGGAACGGTGATGAAAAACTGTTTTTT. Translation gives CASTIGGGNGDEKLFF.

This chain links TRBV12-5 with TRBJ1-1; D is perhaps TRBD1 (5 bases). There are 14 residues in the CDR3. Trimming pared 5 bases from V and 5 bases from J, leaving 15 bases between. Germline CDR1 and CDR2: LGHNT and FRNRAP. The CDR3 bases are TGTGCTAGTGGTCTCAACCTCGGGGGGACTGAAGCTTTCTTT. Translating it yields CASGLNLGGTEAFF. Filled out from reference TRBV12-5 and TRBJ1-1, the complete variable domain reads DARVTQTPRHKVTEMGQEVTMRCQPILGHNTVFWYRQTMMQGLELLAYFRNRAPLDDSGMPKDRFSAEMPDATLATLKIQPSEPRDSAVYFCASGLNLGGTEAFFGQGTRLTVV.

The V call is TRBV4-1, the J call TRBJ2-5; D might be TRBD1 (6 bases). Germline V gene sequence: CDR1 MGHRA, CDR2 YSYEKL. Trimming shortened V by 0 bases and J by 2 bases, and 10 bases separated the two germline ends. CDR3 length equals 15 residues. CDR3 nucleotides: TGCGCCAGCAGCCAAGAGGGACAATTGCAAGAGACCCAGTACTTC. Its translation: CASSQEGQLQETQYF.

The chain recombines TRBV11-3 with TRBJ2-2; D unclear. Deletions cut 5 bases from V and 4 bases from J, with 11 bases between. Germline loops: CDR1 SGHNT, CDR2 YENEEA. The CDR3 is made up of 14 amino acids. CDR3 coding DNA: TGTGCCAGCAGCACCATCCCCGGCACCGGGGAGCTGTTTTTT. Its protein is CASSTIPGTGELFF.

CDR3 DNA sequence: TGTGCCAGCAGCTTAGTTATTGGGGGACAGGGGTTTTCCTACGAGCAGTACTTC. This translates into CASSLVIGGQGFSYEQYF. The chain couples TRBV11-2 to TRBJ2-7; 10 bases fit TRBD1. With 1 base clipped from V and 1 base from J, the junction kept 10 bases outside the gene matches. Germline V gene lookup returns CDR1 SGHAT and CDR2 FQNNGV. This CDR3 contains 18 residues.

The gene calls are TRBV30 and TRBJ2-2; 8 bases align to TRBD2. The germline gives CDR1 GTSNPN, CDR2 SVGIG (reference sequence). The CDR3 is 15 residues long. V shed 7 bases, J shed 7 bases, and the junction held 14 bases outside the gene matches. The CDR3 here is CASKRAGVRGGELFF. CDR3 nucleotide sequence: TGTGCCTCCAAGAGAGCGGGGGTGCGGGGCGGGGAGCTGTTTTTT.

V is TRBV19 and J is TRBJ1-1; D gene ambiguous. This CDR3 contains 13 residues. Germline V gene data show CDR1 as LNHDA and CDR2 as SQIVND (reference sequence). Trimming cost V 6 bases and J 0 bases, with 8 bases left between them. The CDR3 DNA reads TGTGCCAGTAGCCACAGAATGAACACTGAAGCTTTCTTT. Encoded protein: CASSHRMNTEAFF. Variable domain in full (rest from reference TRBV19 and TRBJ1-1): DGGITQSPKYLFRKEGQNVTLSCEQNLNHDAMYWYRQDPGQGLRLIYYSQIVNDFQKGDIAEGYSVSREKKESFPLTVTSAQKNPTAFYLCASSHRMNTEAFFGQGTRLTVV.

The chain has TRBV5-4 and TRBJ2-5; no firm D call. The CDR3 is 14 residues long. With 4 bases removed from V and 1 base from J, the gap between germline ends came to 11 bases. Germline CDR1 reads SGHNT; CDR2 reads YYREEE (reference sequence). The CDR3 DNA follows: TGTGCCAGCAGCCCCAATCCTATCCAAGAGACCCAGTACTTC. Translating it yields CASSPNPIQETQYF.

CDR3 amino acids: CASSLGPNREAFF. The CDR3 DNA follows: TGTGCCAGCAGCTTAGGACCGAACCGGGAAGCTTTCTTT. The V gene is TRBV5-4, the J gene TRBJ1-1; D is unresolved. V shed 2 bases and J shed 8 bases, with 13 bases lying between them. The germline V gene encodes CDR1 SGHNT and CDR2 YYREEE (reference sequence). CDR3 length: 13 amino acids.

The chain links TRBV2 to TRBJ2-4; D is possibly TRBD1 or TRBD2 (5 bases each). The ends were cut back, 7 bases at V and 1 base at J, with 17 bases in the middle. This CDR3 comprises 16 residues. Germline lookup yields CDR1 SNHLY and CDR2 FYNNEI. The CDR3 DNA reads TGTGCCAGCACGAATGGGGGAAGAGCGGCCAAAAACATTCAGTACTTC. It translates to CASTNGGRAAKNIQYF.

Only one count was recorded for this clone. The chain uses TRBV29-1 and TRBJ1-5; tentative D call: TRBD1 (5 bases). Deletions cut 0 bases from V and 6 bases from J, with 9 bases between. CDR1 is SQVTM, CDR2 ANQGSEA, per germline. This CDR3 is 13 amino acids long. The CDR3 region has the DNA TGCAGCGTTGAAGAAGTAAGGGGTCAGCCCCAGCATTTT. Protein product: CSVEEVRGQPQHF.

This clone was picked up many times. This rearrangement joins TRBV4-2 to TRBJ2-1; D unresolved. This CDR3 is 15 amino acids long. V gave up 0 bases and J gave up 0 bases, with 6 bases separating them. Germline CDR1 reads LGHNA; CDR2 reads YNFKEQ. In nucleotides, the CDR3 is TGTGCCAGCAGCCAAGAAGCGAGCTCCTACAATGAGCAGTTCTTC. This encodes CASSQEASSYNEQFF.

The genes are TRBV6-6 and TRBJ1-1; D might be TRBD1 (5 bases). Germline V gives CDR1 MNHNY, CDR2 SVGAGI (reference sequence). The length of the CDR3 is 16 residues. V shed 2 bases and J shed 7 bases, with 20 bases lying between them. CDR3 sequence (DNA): TGTGCCAGCAGTTACCTTCGAGCAGGAGACAGAGGTGAAGCTTTCTTT. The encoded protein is CASSYLRAGDRGEAFF.

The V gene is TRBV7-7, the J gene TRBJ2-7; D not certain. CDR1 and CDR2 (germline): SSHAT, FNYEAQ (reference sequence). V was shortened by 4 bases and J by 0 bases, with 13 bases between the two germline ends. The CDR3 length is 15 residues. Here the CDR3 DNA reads TGTGCCAGCAGCTGTGACGGGCGAAGCTCCTACGAGCAGTACTTC. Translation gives CASSCDGRSSYEQYF.

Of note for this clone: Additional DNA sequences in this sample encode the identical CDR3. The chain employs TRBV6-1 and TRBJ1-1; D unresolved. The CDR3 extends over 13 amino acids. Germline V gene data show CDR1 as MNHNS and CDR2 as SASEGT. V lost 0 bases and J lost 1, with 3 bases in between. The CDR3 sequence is CASSEARNTEAFF. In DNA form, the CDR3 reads TGTGCCAGCAGTGAAGCTAGGAACACTGAAGCTTTCTTT.

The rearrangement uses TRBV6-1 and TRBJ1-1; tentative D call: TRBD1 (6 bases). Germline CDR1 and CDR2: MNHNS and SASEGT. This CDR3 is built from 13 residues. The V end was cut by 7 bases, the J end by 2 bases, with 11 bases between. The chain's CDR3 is CASTRTVNTEAFF. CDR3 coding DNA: TGTGCCAGCACCAGGACAGTTAACACTGAAGCTTTCTTT.